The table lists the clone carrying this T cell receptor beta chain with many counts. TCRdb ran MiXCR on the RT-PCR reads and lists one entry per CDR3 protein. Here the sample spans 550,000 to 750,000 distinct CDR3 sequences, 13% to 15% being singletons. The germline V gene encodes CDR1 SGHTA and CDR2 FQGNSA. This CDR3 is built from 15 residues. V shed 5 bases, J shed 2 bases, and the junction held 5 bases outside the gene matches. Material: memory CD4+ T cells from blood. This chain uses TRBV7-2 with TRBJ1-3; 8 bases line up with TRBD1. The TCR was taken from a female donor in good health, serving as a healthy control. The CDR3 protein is CASSPRQGTGNTIYF. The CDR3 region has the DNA TGTGCCAGCAGCCCTCGACAGGGGACTGGAAACACCATATATTTT.